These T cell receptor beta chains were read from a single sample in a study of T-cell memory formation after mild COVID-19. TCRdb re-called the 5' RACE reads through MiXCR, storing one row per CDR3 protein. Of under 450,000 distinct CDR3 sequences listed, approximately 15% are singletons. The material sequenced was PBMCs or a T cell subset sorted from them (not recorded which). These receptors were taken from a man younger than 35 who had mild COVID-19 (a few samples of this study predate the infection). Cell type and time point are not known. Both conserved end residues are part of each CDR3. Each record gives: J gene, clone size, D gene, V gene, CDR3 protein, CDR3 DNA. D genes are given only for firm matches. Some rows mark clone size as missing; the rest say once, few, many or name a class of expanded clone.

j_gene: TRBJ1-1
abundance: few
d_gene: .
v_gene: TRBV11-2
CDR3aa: CASSLDVVGEAFF
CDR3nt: TGTGCCAGCAGCTTAGATGTTGTAGGAGAAGCTTTCTTT

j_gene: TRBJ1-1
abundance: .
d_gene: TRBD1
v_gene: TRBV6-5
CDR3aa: CASRNGQEIEAFF
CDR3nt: TGTGCCAGCAGAAACGGACAGGAGATAGAAGCTTTCTTT

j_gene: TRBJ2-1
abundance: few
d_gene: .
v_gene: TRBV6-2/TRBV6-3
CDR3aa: CASSREIFYNEQFF
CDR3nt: TGTGCCAGCAGTAGGGAGATCTTCTACAATGAGCAGTTCTTC

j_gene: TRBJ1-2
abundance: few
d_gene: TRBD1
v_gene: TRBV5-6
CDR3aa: CASSLDDRERPNYGYTF
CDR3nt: TGTGCCAGCAGCTTGGACGACAGGGAAAGGCCTAACTATGGCTACACCTTC

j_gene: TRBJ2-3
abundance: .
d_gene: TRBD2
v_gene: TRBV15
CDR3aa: CATSRGTSGVSDTQYF
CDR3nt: TGTGCCACCAGCAGAGGGACTAGCGGGGTGTCAGATACGCAGTATTTT

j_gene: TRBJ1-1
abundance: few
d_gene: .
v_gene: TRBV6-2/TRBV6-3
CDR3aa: CASSSKRAFF
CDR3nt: TGTGCCAGCAGCTCAAAGCGGGCTTTCTTT

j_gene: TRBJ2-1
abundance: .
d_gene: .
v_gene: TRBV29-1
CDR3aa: CSVDGSYNEQFF
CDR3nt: TGCAGCGTTGATGGGTCCTACAATGAGCAGTTCTTC

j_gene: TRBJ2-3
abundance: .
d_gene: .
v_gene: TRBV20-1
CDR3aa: CSARDVTGSAPDTQYF
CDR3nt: TGCAGTGCTAGAGATGTGACGGGTTCGGCCCCAGATACGCAGTATTTT

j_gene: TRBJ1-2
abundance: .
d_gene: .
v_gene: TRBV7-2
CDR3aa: CASSLDGRGYGYTF
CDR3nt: TGTGCCAGCAGCTTAGACGGCAGGGGCTATGGCTACACCTTC

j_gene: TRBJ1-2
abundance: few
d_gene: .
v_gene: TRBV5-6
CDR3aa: CASDGAGFGYTF
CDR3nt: TGTGCCAGCGACGGGGCGGGGTTTGGCTACACCTTC

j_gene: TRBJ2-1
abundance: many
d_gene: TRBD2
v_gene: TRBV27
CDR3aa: CASSQLAGGINEQFF
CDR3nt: TGTGCCAGCAGTCAACTAGCGGGGGGAATCAATGAGCAGTTCTTC

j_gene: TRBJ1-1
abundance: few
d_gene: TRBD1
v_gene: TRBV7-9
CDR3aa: CASRQGAITEAFF
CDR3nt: TGTGCCAGCCGACAGGGGGCGATCACTGAAGCTTTCTTT

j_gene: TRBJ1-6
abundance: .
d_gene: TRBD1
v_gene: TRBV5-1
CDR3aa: CASSFGDSVNSPLHF
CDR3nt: TGCGCCAGCAGCTTTGGGGACAGCGTTAATTCACCCCTCCACTTT

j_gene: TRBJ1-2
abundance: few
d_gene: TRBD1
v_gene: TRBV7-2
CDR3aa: CASSPDRSFGSYTF
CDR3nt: TGTGCCAGCAGCCCGGACAGGTCCTTTGGGAGCTACACCTTC

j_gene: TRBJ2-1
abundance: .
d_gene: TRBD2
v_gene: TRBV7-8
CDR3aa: CASSSPTQERGGPQNYNEQFF
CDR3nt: TGTGCCAGCAGCTCTCCCACTCAGGAGCGGGGGGGACCCCAGAACTACAATGAGCAGTTCTTC

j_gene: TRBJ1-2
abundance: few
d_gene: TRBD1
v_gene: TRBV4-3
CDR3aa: CASSQEEGQGAGGYTF
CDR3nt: TGCGCCAGCAGCCAAGAGGAGGGACAGGGGGCGGGTGGCTACACCTTC

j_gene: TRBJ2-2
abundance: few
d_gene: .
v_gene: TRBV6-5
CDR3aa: CASSYLVNTGELFF
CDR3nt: TGTGCCAGCAGTTACCTGGTTAACACCGGGGAGCTGTTTTTT

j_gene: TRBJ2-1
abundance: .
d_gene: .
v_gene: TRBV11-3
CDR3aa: CASSLGGVEYNEQFF
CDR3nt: TGTGCCAGCAGCTTAGGGGGGGTCGAATACAATGAGCAGTTCTTC

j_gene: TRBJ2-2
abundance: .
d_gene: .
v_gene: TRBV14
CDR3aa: CASSPQQVGVTGELFF
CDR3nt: TGTGCCAGCAGCCCACAGCAGGTTGGAGTCACCGGGGAGCTGTTTTTT

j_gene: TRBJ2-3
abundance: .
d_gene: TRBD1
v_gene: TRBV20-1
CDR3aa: CSARPGQATDTQYF
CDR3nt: TGCAGTGCCAGACCGGGACAGGCCACAGATACGCAGTATTTT

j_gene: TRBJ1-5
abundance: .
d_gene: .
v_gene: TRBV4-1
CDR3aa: CASSQVTDQPQHF
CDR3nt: TGCGCCAGCAGCCAAGTTACGGATCAGCCCCAGCATTTT

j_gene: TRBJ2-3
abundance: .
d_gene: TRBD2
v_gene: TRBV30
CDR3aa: CAWLAGGGDTQYF
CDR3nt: TGTGCCTGGCTAGCGGGGGGTGGAGATACGCAGTATTTT

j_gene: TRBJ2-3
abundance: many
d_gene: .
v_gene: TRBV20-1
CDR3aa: CSARVRTGTDTQYF
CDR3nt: TGCAGTGCTAGAGTACGGACCGGCACAGATACGCAGTATTTT

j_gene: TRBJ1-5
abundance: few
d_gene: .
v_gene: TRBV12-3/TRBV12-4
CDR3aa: CASTSLVGNQPQHF
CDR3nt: TGTGCCAGCACCTCTTTGGTTGGCAATCAGCCCCAGCATTTT

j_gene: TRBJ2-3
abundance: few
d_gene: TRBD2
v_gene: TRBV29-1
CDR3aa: CSVGLGGLGDTQYF
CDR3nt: TGCAGCGTGGGACTCGGGGGGTTGGGAGATACGCAGTATTTT

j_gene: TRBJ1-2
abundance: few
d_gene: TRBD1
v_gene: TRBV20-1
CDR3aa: CSARRDSYTNYGYTF
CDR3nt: TGCAGTGCCCGTCGGGACAGTTATACTAACTATGGCTACACCTTC

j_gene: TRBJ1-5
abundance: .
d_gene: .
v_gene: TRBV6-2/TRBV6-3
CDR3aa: CASSVGGQPQHF
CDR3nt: TGTGCCAGTTCGGTTGGGGGTCAGCCCCAGCATTTT

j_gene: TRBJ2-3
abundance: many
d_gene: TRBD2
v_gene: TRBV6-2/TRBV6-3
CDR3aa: CASSYGLAVDTQYF
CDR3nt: TGTGCCAGCAGTTACGGACTAGCGGTAGATACGCAGTATTTT

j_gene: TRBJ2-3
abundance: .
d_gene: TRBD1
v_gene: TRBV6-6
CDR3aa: CASSYGTEQSTDTQYF
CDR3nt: TGTGCCAGCAGTTACGGGACAGAACAAAGCACAGATACGCAGTATTTT

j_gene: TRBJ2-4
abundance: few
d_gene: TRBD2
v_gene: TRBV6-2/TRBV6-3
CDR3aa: CASSPGTSGGQNIQYF
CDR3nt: TGTGCCAGCAGCCCCGGGACTAGCGGGGGGCAAAACATTCAGTACTTC

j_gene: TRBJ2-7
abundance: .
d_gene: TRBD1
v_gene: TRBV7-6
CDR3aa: CASSKGTVGEQYF
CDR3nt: TGTGCCAGCAGCAAGGGGACAGTTGGCGAGCAGTACTTC

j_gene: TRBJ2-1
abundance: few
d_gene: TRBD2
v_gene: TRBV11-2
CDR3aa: CASSRTSGGYEQFF
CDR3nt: TGTGCCAGCAGCAGGACTAGCGGGGGGTATGAGCAGTTCTTC

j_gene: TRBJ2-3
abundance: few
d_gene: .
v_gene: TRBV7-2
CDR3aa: CASSLVTYTDTQYF
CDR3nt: TGTGCCAGCAGCTTAGTAACCTACACAGATACGCAGTATTTT

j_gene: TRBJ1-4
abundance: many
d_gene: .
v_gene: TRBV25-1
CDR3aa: CASSDAGNNEKLFF
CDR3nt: TGTGCCAGCAGCGACGCAGGAAATAATGAAAAACTGTTTTTT

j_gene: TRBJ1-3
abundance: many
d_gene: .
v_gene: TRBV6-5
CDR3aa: CASSYSRTAEMAIYF
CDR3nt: TGTGCCAGCAGTTACTCGCGGACAGCCGAGATGGCCATATATTTT

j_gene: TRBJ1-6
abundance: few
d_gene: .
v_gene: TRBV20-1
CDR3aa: CSAIEGGRPWEPLHF
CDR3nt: TGCAGTGCAATAGAGGGCGGCAGGCCTTGGGAACCCCTCCACTTT

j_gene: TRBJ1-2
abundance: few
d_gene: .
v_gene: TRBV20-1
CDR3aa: CSARPGYTF
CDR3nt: TGCAGTGCTAGGCCGGGCTACACCTTC

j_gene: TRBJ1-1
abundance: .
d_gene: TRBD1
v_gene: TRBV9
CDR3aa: CASSAMGQGGTEAFF
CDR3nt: TGTGCCAGCAGCGCCATGGGACAGGGGGGCACTGAAGCTTTCTTT

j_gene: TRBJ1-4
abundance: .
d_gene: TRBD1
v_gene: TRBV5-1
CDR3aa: CASSLAPGQGVTTNEKLFF
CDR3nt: TGCGCCAGCAGCCTCGCCCCGGGACAGGGGGTTACAACTAATGAAAAACTGTTTTTT

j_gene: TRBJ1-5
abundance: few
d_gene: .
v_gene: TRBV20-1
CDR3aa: CSASTRDKDQPQHF
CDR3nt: TGCAGTGCTAGCACCCGGGACAAAGATCAGCCCCAGCATTTT

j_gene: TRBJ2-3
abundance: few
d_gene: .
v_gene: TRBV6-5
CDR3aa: CASSYSETSTDTQYF
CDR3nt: TGTGCCAGCAGTTACTCTGAGACTAGTACAGATACGCAGTATTTT

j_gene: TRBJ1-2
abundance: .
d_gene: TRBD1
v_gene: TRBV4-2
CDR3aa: CASSHRGNYGYTF
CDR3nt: TGTGCCAGCAGCCACAGGGGGAACTATGGCTACACCTTC